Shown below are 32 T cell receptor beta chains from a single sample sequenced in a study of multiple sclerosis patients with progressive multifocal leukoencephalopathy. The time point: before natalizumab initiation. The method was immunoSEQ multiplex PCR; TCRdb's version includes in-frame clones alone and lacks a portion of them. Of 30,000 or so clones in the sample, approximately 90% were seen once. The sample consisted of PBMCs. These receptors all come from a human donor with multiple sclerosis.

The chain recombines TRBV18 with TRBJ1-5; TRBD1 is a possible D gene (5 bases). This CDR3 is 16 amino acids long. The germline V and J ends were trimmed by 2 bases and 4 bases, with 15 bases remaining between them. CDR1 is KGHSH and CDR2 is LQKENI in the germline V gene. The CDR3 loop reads CASSPEGPRPNQPQHF. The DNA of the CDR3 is TGTGCCAGCTCACCAGAGGGACCTCGCCCAAATCAGCCCCAGCATTTT.

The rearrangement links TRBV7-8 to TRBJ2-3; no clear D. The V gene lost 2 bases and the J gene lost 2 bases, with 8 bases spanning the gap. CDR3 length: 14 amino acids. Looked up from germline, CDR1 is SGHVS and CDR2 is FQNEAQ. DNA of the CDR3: TGTGCCAGCAGCTTATTCAGCCCCACAGATACGCAGTATTTT. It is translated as CASSLFSPTDTQYF.

For the CDR3, the DNA is TGTGCCAGCAGTGGCACCCGGACAGGTACCCTCTCTGGGGCCAACGTCCTGACTTTC. Translated: CASSGTRTGTLSGANVLTF. The chain carries TRBV6-4 and TRBJ2-6; 7 positions match TRBD1. This CDR3 is built from 19 residues. CDR1 is MRHNA and CDR2 is SNTAGT in the germline V gene. V was clipped by 4 bases and J by 0 bases; unmatched bases: 12.

CDR3 in amino acids: CAIRPSPNQPQHF. The CDR3 nucleotides read TGTGCCATCAGGCCGAGCCCCAATCAGCCCCAGCATTTT. The chain joins TRBV10-3 to TRBJ1-5, with D hard to call. The V and J ends lost 6 bases and 3 bases respectively, with 9 bases between them. The CDR3 covers 13 residues. CDR1 and CDR2 (germline): ENHRY, SYGVKD.

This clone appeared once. The CDR3 loop reads CASSFAGNEQFF. The DNA of the CDR3 is TGCGCCAGCAGCTTTGCGGGCAATGAGCAGTTCTTC. This rearrangement joins TRBV5-1 to TRBJ2-1, with a weak D call TRBD2 (5 bases). V lost 2 bases to trimming and J lost 6 bases, with 6 bases between them. CDR1 and CDR2 (germline): SGHRS, YFSETQ. The CDR3 extends over 12 amino acids.

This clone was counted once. The CDR3 region is CSVRAGGIDSTF. CDR3 coding DNA: TGCAGCGTTCGGGCGGGGGGGATTGATTCCACCTTC. This chain connects TRBV29-1 to TRBJ1-2, with D possibly being TRBD1 (5 bases). Germline values: CDR1 SQVTM, CDR2 ANQGSEA. V was clipped by 5 bases and J by 13 bases, with 20 bases between them. This CDR3 comprises 12 residues.

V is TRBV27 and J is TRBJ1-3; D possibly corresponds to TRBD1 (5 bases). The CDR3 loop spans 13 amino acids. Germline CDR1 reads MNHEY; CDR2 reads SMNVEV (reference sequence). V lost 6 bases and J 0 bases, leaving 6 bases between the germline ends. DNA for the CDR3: TGTGCCAGCAGGGACACCTCTGGAAACACCATATATTTT. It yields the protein CASRDTSGNTIYF.

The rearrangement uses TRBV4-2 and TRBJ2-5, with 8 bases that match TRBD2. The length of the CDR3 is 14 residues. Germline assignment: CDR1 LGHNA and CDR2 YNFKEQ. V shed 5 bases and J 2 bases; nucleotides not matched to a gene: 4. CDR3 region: CASSETSEQETQYF. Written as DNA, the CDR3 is TGTGCCAGCAGCGAGACTAGCGAGCAAGAGACCCAGTACTTC.

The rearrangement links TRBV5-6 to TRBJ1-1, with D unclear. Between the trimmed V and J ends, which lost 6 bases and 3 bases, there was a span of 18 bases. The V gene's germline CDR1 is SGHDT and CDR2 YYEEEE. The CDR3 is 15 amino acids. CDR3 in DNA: TGTGCCAGCACCTTCCGGGGAGGGCGGGACACTGAAGCTTTCTTT. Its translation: CASTFRGGRDTEAFF.

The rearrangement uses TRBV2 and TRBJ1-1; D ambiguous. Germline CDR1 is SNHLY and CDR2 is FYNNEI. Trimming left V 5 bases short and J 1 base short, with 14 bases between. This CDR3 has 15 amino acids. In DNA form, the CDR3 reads TGTGCCAGCAGTTTCATCGGTACTAAGAACACTGAAGCTTTCTTT. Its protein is CASSFIGTKNTEAFF.

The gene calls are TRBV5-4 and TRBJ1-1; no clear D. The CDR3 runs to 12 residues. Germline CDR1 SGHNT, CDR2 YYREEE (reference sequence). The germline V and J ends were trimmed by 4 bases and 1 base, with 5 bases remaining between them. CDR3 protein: CASSRQNTEAFF. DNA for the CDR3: TGTGCCAGCAGCCGACAGAACACTGAAGCTTTCTTT.

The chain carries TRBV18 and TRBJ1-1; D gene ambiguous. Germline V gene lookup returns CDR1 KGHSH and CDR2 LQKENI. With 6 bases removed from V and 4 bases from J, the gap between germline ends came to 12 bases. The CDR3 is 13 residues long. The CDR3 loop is CASSDLWGTEAFF. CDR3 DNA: TGTGCCAGCTCTGATCTCTGGGGCACTGAAGCTTTCTTT.

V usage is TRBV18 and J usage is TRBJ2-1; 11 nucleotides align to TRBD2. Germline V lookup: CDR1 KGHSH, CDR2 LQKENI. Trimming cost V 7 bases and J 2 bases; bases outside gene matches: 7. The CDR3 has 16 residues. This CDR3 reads CASFGTSGLPYNEQFF. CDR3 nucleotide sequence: TGTGCCAGCTTCGGGACTAGCGGACTCCCCTACAATGAGCAGTTCTTC.

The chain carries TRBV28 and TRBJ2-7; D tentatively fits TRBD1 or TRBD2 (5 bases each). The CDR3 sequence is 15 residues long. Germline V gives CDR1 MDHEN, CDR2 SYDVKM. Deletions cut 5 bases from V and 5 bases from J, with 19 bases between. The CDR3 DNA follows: TGTGCCAGCAGTAGTGGTTGGCGGCTGGGGGACGAGCAGTACTTC. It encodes CASSSGWRLGDEQYF.

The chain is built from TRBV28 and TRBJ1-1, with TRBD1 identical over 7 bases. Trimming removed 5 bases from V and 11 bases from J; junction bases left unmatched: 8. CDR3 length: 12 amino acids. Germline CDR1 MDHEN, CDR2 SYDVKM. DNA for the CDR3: TGTGCCAGCAGTCTCACGGGGACAGAGGCTTTCTTT. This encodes CASSLTGTEAFF.

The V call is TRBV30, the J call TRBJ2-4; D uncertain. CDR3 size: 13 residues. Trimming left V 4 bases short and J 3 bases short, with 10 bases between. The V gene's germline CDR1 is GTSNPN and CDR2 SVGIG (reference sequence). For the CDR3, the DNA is TGTGCCTGGACTCTACCTGGCAAAAACATTCAGTACTTC. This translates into CAWTLPGKNIQYF.

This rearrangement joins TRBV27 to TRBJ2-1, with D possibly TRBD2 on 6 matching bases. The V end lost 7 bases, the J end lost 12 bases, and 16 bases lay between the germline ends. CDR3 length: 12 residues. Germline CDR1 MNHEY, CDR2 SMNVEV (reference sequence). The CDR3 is CASKEGNRRQFF. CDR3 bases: TGTGCCAGCAAGGAGGGGAATCGTCGGCAGTTCTTC.

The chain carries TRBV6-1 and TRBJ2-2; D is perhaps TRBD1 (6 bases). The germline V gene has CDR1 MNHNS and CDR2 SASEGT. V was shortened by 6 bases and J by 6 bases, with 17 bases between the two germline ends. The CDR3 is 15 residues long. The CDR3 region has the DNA TGTGCCAGCAGCAAACCCGGGACATTCTCCGGGGAGCTGTTTTTT. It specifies CASSKPGTFSGELFF.

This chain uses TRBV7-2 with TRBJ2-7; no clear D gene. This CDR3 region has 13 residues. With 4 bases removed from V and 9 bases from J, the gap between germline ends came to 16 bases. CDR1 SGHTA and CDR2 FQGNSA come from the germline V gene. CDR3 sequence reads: CASSSPDRRRQYF. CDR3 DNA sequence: TGTGCCAGCAGCTCACCCGACCGACGGCGGCAGTACTTC.

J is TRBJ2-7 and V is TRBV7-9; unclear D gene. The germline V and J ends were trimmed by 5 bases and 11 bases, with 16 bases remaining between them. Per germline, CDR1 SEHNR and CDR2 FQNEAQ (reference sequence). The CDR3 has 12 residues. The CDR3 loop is CASSLTPGHEYF. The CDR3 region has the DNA TGTGCCAGCAGCCTTACCCCGGGTCATGAGTACTTC.

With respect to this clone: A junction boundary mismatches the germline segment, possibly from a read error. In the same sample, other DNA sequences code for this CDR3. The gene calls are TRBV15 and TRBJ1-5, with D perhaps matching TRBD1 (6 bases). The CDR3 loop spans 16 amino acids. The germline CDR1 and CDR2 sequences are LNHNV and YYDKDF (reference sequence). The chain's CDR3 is CATRIGGYRARQPQHF. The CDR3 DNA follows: TGTGCCACCCGTATCGGGGGGTACAGGGCTCGGCAGCCCCAGCATTTC. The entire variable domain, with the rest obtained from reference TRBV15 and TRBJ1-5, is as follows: DAMVIQNPRYQVTQFGKPVTLSCSQTLNHNVMYWYQQKSSQAPKLLFHYYDKDFNNEADTPDNFQSRRPNTSFCFLDIRSPGLGDTAMYLCATRIGGYRARQPQHFGDGTRLSIL.

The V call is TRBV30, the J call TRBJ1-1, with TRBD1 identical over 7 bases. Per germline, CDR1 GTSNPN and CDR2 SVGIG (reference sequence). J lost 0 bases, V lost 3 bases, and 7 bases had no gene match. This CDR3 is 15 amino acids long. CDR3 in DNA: TGTGCCTGGAGGGGGCCGGGACAGCTGAACACTGAAGCTTTCTTT. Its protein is CAWRGPGQLNTEAFF.

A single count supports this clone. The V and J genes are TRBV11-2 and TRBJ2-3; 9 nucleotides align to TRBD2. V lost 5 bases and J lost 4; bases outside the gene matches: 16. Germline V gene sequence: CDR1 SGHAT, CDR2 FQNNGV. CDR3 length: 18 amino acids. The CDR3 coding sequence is TGTGCCAGCAGCCCCCGAAGCGGCACAATAGCGGGAGCAGATACGCAGTATTTT. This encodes CASSPRSGTIAGADTQYF.

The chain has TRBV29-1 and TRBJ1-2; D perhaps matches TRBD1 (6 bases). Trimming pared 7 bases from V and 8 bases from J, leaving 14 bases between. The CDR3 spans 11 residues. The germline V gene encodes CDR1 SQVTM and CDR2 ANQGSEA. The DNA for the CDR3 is TGCAGCGGATACAGGGATAAGGGCTACACCTTC. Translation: CSGYRDKGYTF. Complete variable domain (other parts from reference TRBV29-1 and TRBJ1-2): SAVISQKPSRDICQRGTSLTIQCQVDSQVTMMFWYRQQPGQSLTLIATANQGSEATYESGFVIDKFPISRPNLTFSTLTVSNMSPEDSSIYLCSGYRDKGYTFGSGTRLTVV.

CDR3 amino acids: CSVTGRATGELFF. As DNA, the CDR3 is TGCAGCGTGACCGGGAGGGCCACCGGGGAGCTGTTTTTT. The chain couples TRBV29-1 to TRBJ2-2; 8 bases map to TRBD2. The length of the CDR3 is 13 residues. From germline, CDR1 is SQVTM and CDR2 ANQGSEA. With V trimmed by 6 bases and J by 4 bases, 4 bases remained unmatched.

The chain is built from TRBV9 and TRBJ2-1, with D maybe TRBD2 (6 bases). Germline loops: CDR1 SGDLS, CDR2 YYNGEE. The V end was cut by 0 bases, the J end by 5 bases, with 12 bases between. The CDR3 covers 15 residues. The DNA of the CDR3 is TGTGCCAGCAGCGTAGCGGGGGAGACCCACAATGAGCAGTTCTTC. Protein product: CASSVAGETHNEQFF.

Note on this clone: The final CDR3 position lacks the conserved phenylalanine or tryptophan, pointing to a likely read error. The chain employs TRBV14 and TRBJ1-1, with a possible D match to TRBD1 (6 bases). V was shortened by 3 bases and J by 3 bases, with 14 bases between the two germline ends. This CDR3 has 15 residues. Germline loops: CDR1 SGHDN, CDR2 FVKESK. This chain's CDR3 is CASSQGKGGHTEAFL. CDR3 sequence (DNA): TGTGCCAGCAGCCAGGGGAAAGGGGGACACACTGAAGCTTTCCTT.

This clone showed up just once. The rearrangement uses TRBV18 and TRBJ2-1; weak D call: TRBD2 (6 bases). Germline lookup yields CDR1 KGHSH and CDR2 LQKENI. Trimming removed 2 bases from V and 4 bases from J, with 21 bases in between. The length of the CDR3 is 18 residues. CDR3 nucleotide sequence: TGTGCCAGCTCACCAGGTGGGCCGGGAGAGGGCCCTTACAATGAGCAGTTCTTC. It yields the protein CASSPGGPGEGPYNEQFF.

CDR3 sequence (DNA): TGCGCCAGCAGCCTCGCTGGGCAGGGGGCTGGGGCCAACGTCCTGACTTTC. Protein: CASSLAGQGAGANVLTF. V gene TRBV4-1 combines with J gene TRBJ2-6, with TRBD1 matching over 7 bases. This CDR3 is built from 17 residues. Germline V lookup: CDR1 MGHRA, CDR2 YSYEKL. Trimming cost V 4 bases and J 2 bases; bases outside gene matches: 8.

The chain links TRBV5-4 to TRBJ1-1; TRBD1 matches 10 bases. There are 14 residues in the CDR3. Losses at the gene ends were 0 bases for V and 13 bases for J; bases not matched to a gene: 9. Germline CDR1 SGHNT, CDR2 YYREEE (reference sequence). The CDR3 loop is CASSLGDRGVGGFF. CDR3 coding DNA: TGTGCCAGCAGCTTGGGGGACAGGGGTGTAGGTGGTTTCTTT.

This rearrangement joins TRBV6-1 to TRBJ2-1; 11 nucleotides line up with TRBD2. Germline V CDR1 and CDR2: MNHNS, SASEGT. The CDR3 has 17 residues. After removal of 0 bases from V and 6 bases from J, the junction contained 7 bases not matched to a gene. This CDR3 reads CASSEARLAGWGNEQFF. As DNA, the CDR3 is TGTGCCAGCAGTGAAGCGCGACTAGCGGGATGGGGCAATGAGCAGTTCTTC.

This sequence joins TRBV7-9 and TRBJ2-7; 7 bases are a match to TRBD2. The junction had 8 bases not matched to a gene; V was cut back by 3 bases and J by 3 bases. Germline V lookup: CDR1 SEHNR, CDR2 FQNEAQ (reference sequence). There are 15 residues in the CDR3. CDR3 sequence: CASSLDSGPLYEQYF. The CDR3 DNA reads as TGTGCCAGCAGCTTGGATAGCGGGCCCCTCTACGAGCAGTACTTC. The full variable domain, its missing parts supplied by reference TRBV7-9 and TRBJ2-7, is DTGVSQNPRHKITKRGQNVTFRCDPISEHNRLYWYRQTLGQGPEFLTYFQNEAQLEKSRLLSDRFSAERPKGSFSTLEIQRTEQGDSAMYLCASSLDSGPLYEQYFGPGTRLTVT.